The 25 T cell receptor beta chains below come from one sample, sequenced in a study of shared clonotypes between healthy human individuals. Sequencing used immunoSEQ multiplex PCR; TCRdb keeps in-frame clones, though not all of them. Of approximately 1.4 million clones listed, 95% to 99% are singletons. Sequencing was done on a sample of naive CD4+ T cells sorted from blood. This sample's subset: CD45RA+ positively selected. All receptors come from a man aged 30 to 39 in good health.

The CDR3 here is CASSSGTGEKLFF. DNA of the CDR3: TGTGCCAGCAGCTCCGGGACAGGTGAAAAACTGTTTTTT. V gene TRBV7-2 combines with J gene TRBJ1-4; TRBD1 aligns across 8 bases. The CDR3 contains 13 residues. In germline, CDR1 is SGHTA, CDR2 FQGNSA. The V and J ends lost 4 bases and 7 bases, in that order; junction bases with no gene match: 2.

About this clone itself: The sample contains more than one DNA sequence encoding this CDR3. The chain combines TRBV5-1 with TRBJ2-3; no reliable D call. Per germline, CDR1 SGHRS and CDR2 YFSETQ. The length of the CDR3 is 14 residues. V dropped 0 bases and J dropped 2 bases, with 7 bases sitting between them. The CDR3, as DNA: TGCGCCAGCAGCTTGGTTGGAAACACAGATACGCAGTATTTT. Protein product: CASSLVGNTDTQYF.

V is TRBV5-4 and J is TRBJ2-5, with 7 bases aligning to TRBD1. The CDR3 totals 14 residues. CDR1 is SGHNT and CDR2 is YYREEE in the germline V gene (reference sequence). J gave up 5 bases and V 3 bases, and 7 bases lay outside the gene matches. CDR3 DNA sequence: TGTGCCAGCAGCTCCCCGACAGGGTGGGAGACCCAGTACTTC. Protein: CASSSPTGWETQYF.

The V gene is TRBV7-2, the J gene TRBJ2-1, with 10 bases fitting TRBD2. The V and J ends lost 5 bases and 7 bases, in that order; junction bases with no gene match: 5. The CDR3 contains 14 residues. From germline, CDR1 is SGHTA and CDR2 FQGNSA. The CDR3 loop reads CASSLGLAMNEQFF. The CDR3 DNA reads as TGTGCCAGCAGCCTGGGACTAGCGATGAATGAGCAGTTCTTC.

The chain carries TRBV12-5 and TRBJ2-5; D remains ambiguous. The CDR3 is made up of 13 amino acids. Looked up from germline, CDR1 is LGHNT and CDR2 is FRNRAP. V lost 2 bases and J 5 bases, leaving 9 bases between the germline ends. The CDR3: CASGLYGRETQYF. CDR3 bases: TGTGCTAGTGGTTTGTACGGTCGGGAGACCCAGTACTTC.

V is TRBV2 and J is TRBJ1-3, with a tentative D call TRBD1 (5 bases). Germline V gene sequence: CDR1 SNHLY, CDR2 FYNNEI. The CDR3 is 15 residues long. V was trimmed by 7 bases and J by 2 bases, leaving 15 bases between them. This CDR3 reads CASTTVRRAGNTIYF. CDR3 bases: TGTGCCAGCACGACAGTGCGGAGGGCTGGAAACACCATATATTTT.

The rearrangement links TRBV7-9 to TRBJ1-1, with 8 bases matching TRBD1. The CDR3 totals 16 residues. V shed 5 bases and J 0 bases; nucleotides not matched to a gene: 8. Germline-derived CDR1 and CDR2 are SEHNR and FQNEAQ (reference sequence). CDR3 region: CASSPGQGAMNTEAFF. The CDR3 region has the DNA TGTGCCAGCAGCCCAGGACAGGGCGCCATGAACACTGAAGCTTTCTTT.

As for this clone: At one end, the junction sequence differs from germline, possibly due to a read error. The chain has TRBV18 and TRBJ1-4; D is unresolved. The CDR3 loop spans 16 amino acids. Per the germline V gene, CDR1 is KGHSH and CDR2 is LQKENI. CDR3 bases: TGTGCCAGCTCACCATACCCCGGTACAACTGATGAAAAACTGTTTTTT. Translating it yields CASSPYPGTTDEKLFF.

V usage is TRBV14 and J usage is TRBJ1-1; D unresolved. There are 12 residues in the CDR3. Trimming left V 1 base short and J 5 bases short, with 5 bases between. CDR1 and CDR2 from the germline V gene are SGHDN and FVKESK. CDR3 coding DNA: TGTGCCAGCAGCCAAGTATGGACTGAAGCTTTCTTT. The encoded protein is CASSQVWTEAFF. The entire variable domain, with the rest obtained from reference TRBV14 and TRBJ1-1, is as follows: EAGVTQFPSHSVIEKGQTVTLRCDPISGHDNLYWYRRVMGKEIKFLLHFVKESKQDESGMPNNRFLAERTGGTYSTLKVQPAELEDSGVYFCASSQVWTEAFFGQGTRLTVV.

This sequence joins TRBV2 and TRBJ2-1; TRBD1 matches at 7 bases. This CDR3 contains 12 residues. Unmatched junction bases numbered 3, after V lost 4 bases and J lost 9 bases. Germline V gene lookup returns CDR1 SNHLY and CDR2 FYNNEI. The CDR3, as DNA: TGTGCCAGCAGTGTAAGGGGGCTTGAGCAGTTCTTC. Translation gives CASSVRGLEQFF.

To note about this clone: The sample has other DNA sequences that encode this CDR3 too. The chain is built from TRBV7-8 and TRBJ1-5, with D unresolved. CDR1 is SGHVS, CDR2 FQNEAQ, per germline. Trimming removed 0 bases from V and 1 base from J, with 4 bases in between. CDR3 length: 14 residues. Here the CDR3 DNA reads TGTGCCAGCAGCTTAGCAGGGAGCAATCAGCCCCAGCATTTT. Translated: CASSLAGSNQPQHF. Looking up the rest from reference TRBV7-8 and TRBJ1-5 gives the full variable domain: GAGVSQSPRYKVAKRGQDVALRCDPISGHVSLFWYQQALGQGPEFLTYFQNEAQLDKSGLPSDRFFAERPEGSVSTLKIQRTQQEDSAVYLCASSLAGSNQPQHFGDGTRLSIL.

The CDR3 nucleotides read TGTGCCAGCAGCCGCATCCAGGGAAAAACCTACGAGCAGTACTTC. Amino acid sequence: CASSRIQGKTYEQYF. The chain recombines TRBV11-2 with TRBJ2-7, with a possible D match to TRBD1 (5 bases). Trimming took off 5 bases at V and 2 bases at J, with 16 bases between the two ends. The CDR3 has 15 amino acids. Germline V lookup: CDR1 SGHAT, CDR2 FQNNGV.

The chain employs TRBV5-4 and TRBJ2-2; the D gene is possibly TRBD2 (5 bases). This CDR3 has 14 residues. Germline V gives CDR1 SGHNT, CDR2 YYREEE (reference sequence). Between the trimmed V and J ends, which lost 0 bases and 5 bases, there was a span of 8 bases. In DNA form, the CDR3 reads TGTGCCAGCAGCTTGGCCGGGGAGACCGGGGAGCTGTTTTTT. Protein: CASSLAGETGELFF.

The rearrangement links TRBV4-1 to TRBJ2-1; 11 nucleotides align to TRBD2. The V gene end was trimmed by 2 bases and the J gene end by 10 bases; junction bases not matched to a gene: 7. CDR1 is MGHRA, CDR2 YSYEKL, per germline. The CDR3 consists of 15 residues. CDR3 nucleotide sequence: TGCGCCAGCAGCCAACGGCTAGCGGGAGGTTCGGAGCAGTTCTTC. This translates into CASSQRLAGGSEQFF.

This chain links TRBV28 with TRBJ2-7; the match to TRBD2 covers 7 bases. Germline V gene lookup returns CDR1 MDHEN and CDR2 SYDVKM. Losses at the gene ends were 7 bases for V and 2 bases for J; bases not matched to a gene: 8. The CDR3 runs to 14 residues. The CDR3 spells CASNLGGGPYEQYF. The DNA for the CDR3 is TGTGCCAGCAACCTGGGGGGGGGACCCTACGAGCAGTACTTC. Combining the CDR3 with reference TRBV28 and TRBJ2-7 gives the whole variable domain DVKVTQSSRYLVKRTGEKVFLECVQDMDHENMFWYRQDPGLGLRLIYFSYDVKMKEKGDIPEGYSVSREKKERFSLILESASTNQTSMYLCASNLGGGPYEQYFGPGTRLTVT.

V and J are TRBV7-9 and TRBJ2-7, with D unresolved. Germline CDR1 SEHNR, CDR2 FQNEAQ (reference sequence). The CDR3 is 13 amino acids. Trimming cost V 5 bases and J 0 bases, with 8 bases left between them. The DNA of the CDR3 is TGTGCCAGCAGCCATTGGCCCTCCTACGAGCAGTACTTC. Amino acid sequence: CASSHWPSYEQYF.

As for this clone: The same CDR3 also results from other DNA sequences found in this sample. The genes are TRBV27 and TRBJ2-7; D is ambiguous. The germline V gene has CDR1 MNHEY and CDR2 SMNVEV (reference sequence). The CDR3 loop spans 13 amino acids. V was pared by 3 bases and J by 1 base, with 7 bases between. The CDR3: CASSFRASYEQYF. As DNA, the CDR3 is TGTGCCAGCAGTTTTAGGGCTTCCTACGAGCAGTACTTC.

This clone occurred once. The chain carries TRBV7-2 and TRBJ2-7, with D perhaps TRBD1 (7 bases). Germline CDR1 is SGHTA and CDR2 is FQGNSA. The V end lost 2 bases, the J end lost 1 base, and 21 bases lay between the germline ends. The CDR3 is made up of 18 amino acids. The CDR3 protein is CASSLSSRGRSGSYEQYF. The CDR3 DNA is TGTGCCAGCAGCTTATCGTCCAGGGGGAGGTCTGGGTCCTACGAGCAGTACTTC.

The genes are TRBV19 and TRBJ2-1; 9 bases are a match to TRBD2. J lost 12 bases, V lost 4 bases, and 10 bases had no gene match. Looked up from germline, CDR1 is LNHDA and CDR2 is SQIVND (reference sequence). This CDR3 is 14 amino acids long. This chain's CDR3 is CASSTTSGILRQFF. CDR3 bases: TGTGCCAGTAGTACGACTAGCGGAATTCTAAGGCAGTTCTTC. The full variable domain, in which reference TRBV19 and TRBJ2-1 provide the parts outside the CDR3, is DGGITQSPKYLFRKEGQNVTLSCEQNLNHDAMYWYRQDPGQGLRLIYYSQIVNDFQKGDIAEGYSVSREKKESFPLTVTSAQKNPTAFYLCASSTTSGILRQFFGPGTRLTVL.

The V and J genes are TRBV28 and TRBJ2-6, with D perhaps TRBD2 (5 bases). The CDR3 covers 15 residues. Trimming took 5 bases from V and 1 from J, leaving 9 bases between them. Germline V gene sequence: CDR1 MDHEN, CDR2 SYDVKM. CDR3 in DNA: TGTGCCAGCAGTGCCCCGGGGTCTGGGGCCAACGTCCTGACTTTC. It translates to CASSAPGSGANVLTF.

The genes are TRBV9 and TRBJ1-4, with a possible D match to TRBD1 (5 bases). Trimming removed 4 bases at V and 8 bases at J, with 18 bases between. Germline V lookup: CDR1 SGDLS, CDR2 YYNGEE. The CDR3 has 15 residues. DNA of the CDR3: TGTGCCAGCAGCCCACGGTCAGGGACCGGCGAAAAACTGTTTTTT. Translation: CASSPRSGTGEKLFF.

V usage is TRBV15 and J usage is TRBJ2-5; TRBD2 matches at 7 bases. With V trimmed by 4 bases and J by 5 bases, 10 bases remained unmatched. CDR3 length: 15 residues. In germline, CDR1 is LNHNV, CDR2 YYDKDF (reference sequence). The CDR3 nucleotides read TGTGCCACCAGCATCCCACTTGTGGGGGGGGAGACCCAGTACTTC. It encodes CATSIPLVGGETQYF. The full variable domain, rest sourced from reference TRBV15 and TRBJ2-5, is DAMVIQNPRYQVTQFGKPVTLSCSQTLNHNVMYWYQQKSSQAPKLLFHYYDKDFNNEADTPDNFQSRRPNTSFCFLDIRSPGLGDTAMYLCATSIPLVGGETQYFGPGTRLLVL.

The table lists this clone with a count of one. This chain joins TRBV19 and TRBJ2-1; 7 positions agree with TRBD1. This CDR3 comprises 12 residues. Unmatched junction bases numbered 5, after V lost 4 bases and J lost 11 bases. Looked up from germline, CDR1 is LNHDA and CDR2 is SQIVND (reference sequence). This CDR3 reads CASSTHRGQQFF. CDR3 nucleotides: TGTGCCAGTAGTACACACAGGGGCCAGCAGTTCTTC.

This sequence joins TRBV28 and TRBJ2-3; 9 nucleotides agree with TRBD2. The CDR3 runs 16 residues. In germline, CDR1 is MDHEN, CDR2 SYDVKM. V shed 9 bases and J 5 bases; nucleotides not matched to a gene: 15. The CDR3 loop reads CARLLPSGKPGDTQYF. The CDR3 DNA sequence: TGTGCCAGGCTGCTCCCTAGCGGGAAGCCCGGAGATACGCAGTATTTT.

This clone was observed once. The rearrangement joins TRBV10-3 to TRBJ2-7; 11 bases agree with TRBD2. The ends lost 6 bases at V and 0 bases at J; junction bases unmatched: 1. The CDR3 consists of 14 residues. CDR1 is ENHRY and CDR2 is SYGVKD in the germline V gene. This CDR3 reads CAIRGLADSYEQYF. CDR3 nucleotide sequence: TGTGCCATCAGGGGACTAGCGGACTCCTACGAGCAGTACTTC.